The next 5 T cell receptor beta chains were all read from a single sample in a study of lung T cells in sarcoidosis with Löfgren's syndrome. Each CDR3 protein gets one entry after TCRdb re-called the reads with MiXCR. The sample has approximately 20,000 distinct CDR3 sequences, about a fifth seen once. The sample taken for sequencing was CD4+ T cells from PBMCs. These receptor sequences come from a human donor with sarcoidosis (Löfgren's syndrome or another form), or a control subject (not recorded which).

This clonotype was counted many times. This chain connects TRBV6-1 to TRBJ2-7; tentatively, D is TRBD1 (5 bases). The CDR3 contains 12 residues. Germline CDR1 reads MNHNS; CDR2 reads SASEGT. Trimming removed 5 bases from V and 7 bases from J, with 12 bases in between. In nucleotides, the CDR3 is TGTGCCAGCAGTTCCGACAGCTATGAGCAGTACTTC. Translation: CASSSDSYEQYF.

In its sample, this clonotype was seen a few times. The chain couples TRBV15 to TRBJ2-3; D not certain. Germline V lookup: CDR1 LNHNV, CDR2 YYDKDF (reference sequence). The CDR3 contains 16 residues. The CDR3 nucleotides are TGTGCTACCTGCAGAGATCACAGCCCCATCCTCGATACGCAGTATTTT. It codes for CATCRDHSPILDTQYF.

This clonotype has a count of ten or more. The V call is TRBV12-3 or TRBV12-4, the J call TRBJ2-3; no clear D gene. Trimming removed 6 bases at V and 2 bases at J, with 15 bases between. The CDR3 is made up of 15 amino acids. The CDR3 region is CASSEGRIFTDTQYF. The CDR3 coding sequence is TGTGCCAGCAGCGAAGGCCGGATCTTCACAGATACGCAGTATTTT.

This clonotype is categorized as medium-sized. The gene calls are TRBV15 and TRBJ1-4, with 7 bases aligning to TRBD1. Trimming at V came to 9 bases and at J to 2 bases, leaving 3 bases not matched to a gene. Germline CDR1 and CDR2: LNHNV and YYDKDF (reference sequence). The length of the CDR3 is 13 residues. The CDR3 sequence: CATARGTNEKLFF. The DNA for the CDR3 is TGTGCCACGGCCAGGGGGACTAATGAAAAACTGTTTTTT.

This clonotype was detected many times. V is TRBV10-2 and J is TRBJ2-3, with 7 bases fitting TRBD2. Trimming at V came to 7 bases and at J to 2 bases, leaving 6 bases not matched to a gene. CDR3 length equals 14 residues. Per the germline V gene, CDR1 is WSHSY and CDR2 is SAAADI. The CDR3 DNA reads TGCGCCAGCAAGGTCGGGGGGAACACAGATACGCAGTATTTT. This encodes CASKVGGNTDTQYF.